One sample yielded the 11 T cell receptor beta chains listed below, sequenced in a study of PD-L1 blockade in urothelial cancer. Measured with immunoSEQ multiplex PCR; TCRdb has only the in-frame clones, and not every one. The data show more than 35,000 clones, around 90% seen once. The sample in question was PBMCs, obtained around atezolizumab (anti-PD-L1) treatment. The receptors derive from a man aged 70 or older with urothelial cancer.

CDR3: CASSAGGINSPLHF. The CDR3 DNA follows: TGTGCCAGCAGCGCAGGGGGGATCAATTCACCCCTCCACTTT. The V call is TRBV5-6, the J call TRBJ1-6; 7 bases map to TRBD1. The J segment lost 7 bases and the V segment lost 4 bases, leaving 5 bases of the junction unmatched. CDR1 is SGHDT, CDR2 YYEEEE, per germline. This CDR3 contains 14 residues.

This clone turned up a few times. The chain employs TRBV5-6 and TRBJ1-2, with TRBD1 matching 7 bases. V lost 3 bases, J lost 5 bases, and 1 base stayed unmatched. The length of the CDR3 is 12 residues. Germline V gives CDR1 SGHDT, CDR2 YYEEEE. DNA for the CDR3: TGTGCCAGCAGCTCGACAGGGTATGGCTACACCTTC. Protein product: CASSSTGYGYTF.

As to this clone: A read error may produce the germline difference seen at one junction end. The rearrangement uses TRBV5-1 and TRBJ2-6; D uncertain. The germline V gene has CDR1 SGHRS and CDR2 YFSETQ. This CDR3 has 15 residues. This chain's CDR3 is CANSQAISGANVLTF. CDR3 sequence (DNA): TGCGCCAACAGCCAAGCTATCTCTGGGGCCAACGTCCTGACTTTC.

Only one count was recorded for this clone. The chain recombines TRBV18 with TRBJ1-1; D gene unclear. Looked up from germline, CDR1 is KGHSH and CDR2 is LQKENI. The CDR3 is made up of 13 amino acids. V lost 6 bases and J lost 1, with 9 bases in between. The CDR3 here is CASSAGSNTEAFF. The DNA of the CDR3 is TGTGCCAGCTCGGCAGGATCGAACACTGAAGCTTTCTTT.

This clone is a singleton in its sample. The chain links TRBV6-1 to TRBJ1-2, with D perhaps TRBD1 (6 bases). V lost 3 bases and J lost 3, with 11 bases in between. The CDR3 has 14 amino acids. The germline gives CDR1 MNHNS, CDR2 SASEGT. CDR3 amino acids: CASSEGGLDYGYTF. The CDR3 nucleotides are TGTGCCAGCAGTGAGGGGGGGCTTGACTATGGCTACACCTTC.

The J gene is TRBJ2-3, the V gene TRBV30, with D possibly TRBD2 on 6 matching bases. V shed 4 bases and J shed 5 bases, with 16 bases lying between them. The V gene's germline CDR1 is GTSNPN and CDR2 SVGIG (reference sequence). CDR3 length: 14 amino acids. The CDR3, as DNA: TGTGCCTGGACCTCAATAGGGAGGCTAGATACGCAGTATTTT. The encoded protein is CAWTSIGRLDTQYF.

This chain links TRBV6-1 with TRBJ1-4, with D tentatively TRBD1 (5 bases). The ends were cut back, 4 bases at V and 0 bases at J, with 12 bases in the middle. CDR1 is MNHNS, CDR2 SASEGT, per germline. The CDR3 is made up of 16 amino acids. The CDR3 here is CASSARQIPTNEKLFF. As DNA, the CDR3 is TGTGCCAGCAGTGCGAGACAGATTCCAACTAATGAAAAACTGTTTTTT.

The genes are TRBV10-3 and TRBJ2-2; 7 nucleotides align to TRBD1. The length of the CDR3 is 18 residues. CDR1 and CDR2 from the germline V gene are ENHRY and SYGVKD. Trimming at V came to 2 bases and at J to 1 base, leaving 10 bases not matched to a gene. The CDR3 region is CAISEMGQPLMNTGELFF. The CDR3 bases are TGTGCCATCAGTGAGATGGGACAGCCTTTAATGAACACCGGGGAGCTGTTTTTT.

The rearrangement links TRBV6-1 to TRBJ2-3; no firm D call. There are 16 residues in the CDR3. The germline V and J ends were trimmed by 0 bases and 1 base, with 11 bases remaining between them. From germline, CDR1 is MNHNS and CDR2 SASEGT. The CDR3 spells CASSEASGVRTDTQYF. In DNA form, the CDR3 reads TGTGCCAGCAGTGAAGCTTCCGGAGTACGCACAGATACGCAGTATTTT.

The J gene is TRBJ2-7, the V gene TRBV30; 7 bases are shared with TRBD1. The CDR3 runs 14 residues. V lost 3 bases and J lost 6; bases outside the gene matches: 11. Germline assignment: CDR1 GTSNPN and CDR2 SVGIG (reference sequence). In DNA form, the CDR3 reads TGTGCCTGGAGGACTACGGGACAGCCGACCGAGCAGTACTTC. As protein: CAWRTTGQPTEQYF.

This chain connects TRBV9 to TRBJ2-7; TRBD2 agrees at 11 bases. The CDR3 loop spans 15 amino acids. Trimming removed 4 bases from V and 5 bases from J; junction bases left unmatched: 8. In germline, CDR1 is SGDLS, CDR2 YYNGEE. CDR3 loop: CASSQSSGRFHEQYF. Written as DNA, the CDR3 is TGTGCCAGCAGCCAGTCTAGCGGGAGGTTCCACGAGCAGTACTTC. The full variable domain, with the rest looked up from reference TRBV9 and TRBJ2-7, is DSGVTQTPKHLITATGQRVTLRCSPRSGDLSVYWYQQSLDQGLQFLIQYYNGEERAKGNILERFSAQQFPDLHSELNLSSLELGDSALYFCASSQSSGRFHEQYFGPGTRLTVT.